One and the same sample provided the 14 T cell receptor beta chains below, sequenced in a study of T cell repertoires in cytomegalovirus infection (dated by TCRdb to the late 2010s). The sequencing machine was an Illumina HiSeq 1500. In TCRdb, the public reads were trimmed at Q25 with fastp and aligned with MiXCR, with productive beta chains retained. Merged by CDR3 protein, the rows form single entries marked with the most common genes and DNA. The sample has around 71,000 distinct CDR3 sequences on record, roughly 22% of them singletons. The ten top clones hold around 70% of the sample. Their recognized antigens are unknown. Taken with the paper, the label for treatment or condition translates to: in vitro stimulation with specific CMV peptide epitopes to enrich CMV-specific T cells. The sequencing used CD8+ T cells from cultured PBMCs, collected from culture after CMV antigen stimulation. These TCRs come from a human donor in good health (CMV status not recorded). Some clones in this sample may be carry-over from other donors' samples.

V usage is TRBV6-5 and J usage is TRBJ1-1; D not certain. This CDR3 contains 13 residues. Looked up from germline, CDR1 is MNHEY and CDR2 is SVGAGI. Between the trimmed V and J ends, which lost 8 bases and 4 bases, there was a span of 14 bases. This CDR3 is CASGIVLGTEAFF. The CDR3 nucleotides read TGTGCCAGCGGGATAGTTTTGGGCACTGAAGCTTTCTTT.

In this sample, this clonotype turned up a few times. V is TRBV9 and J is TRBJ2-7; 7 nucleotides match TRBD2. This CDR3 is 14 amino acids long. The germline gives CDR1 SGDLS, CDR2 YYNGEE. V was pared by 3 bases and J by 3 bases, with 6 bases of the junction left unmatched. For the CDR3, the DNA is TGTGCCAGCAGCGCGGAGCCGGGGGGCTACGAGCAGTACTTC. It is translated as CASSAEPGGYEQYF.

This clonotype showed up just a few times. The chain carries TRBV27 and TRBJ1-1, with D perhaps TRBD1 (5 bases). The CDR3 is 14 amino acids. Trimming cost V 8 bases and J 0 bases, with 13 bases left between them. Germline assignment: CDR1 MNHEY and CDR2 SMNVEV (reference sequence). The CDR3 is CASGQDSMNTEAFF. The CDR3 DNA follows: TGTGCCAGCGGCCAAGACAGTATGAACACTGAAGCTTTCTTT.

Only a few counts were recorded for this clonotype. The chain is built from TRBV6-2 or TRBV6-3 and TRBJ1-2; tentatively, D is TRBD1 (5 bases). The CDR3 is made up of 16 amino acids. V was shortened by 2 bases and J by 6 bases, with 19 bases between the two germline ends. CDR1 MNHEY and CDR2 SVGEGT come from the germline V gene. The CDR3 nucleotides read TGTGCCAGCAGTTACCCGATCGCGCGGGACCTAAATGGCTACACCTTC. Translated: CASSYPIARDLNGYTF.

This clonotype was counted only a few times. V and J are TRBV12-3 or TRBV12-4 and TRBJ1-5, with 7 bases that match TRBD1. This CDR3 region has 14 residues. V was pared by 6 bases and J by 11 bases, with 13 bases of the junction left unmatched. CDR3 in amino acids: CASSPTGSWVAQHF. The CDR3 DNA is TGTGCCAGCAGCCCGACAGGGTCCTGGGTTGCCCAGCATTTT.

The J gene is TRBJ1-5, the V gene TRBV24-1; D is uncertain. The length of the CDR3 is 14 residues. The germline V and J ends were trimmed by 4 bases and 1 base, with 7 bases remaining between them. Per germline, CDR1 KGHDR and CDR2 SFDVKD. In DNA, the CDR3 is TGTGCCACCAGTGAGACTGAAAGCAATCAGCCCCAGCATTTT. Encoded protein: CATSETESNQPQHF.

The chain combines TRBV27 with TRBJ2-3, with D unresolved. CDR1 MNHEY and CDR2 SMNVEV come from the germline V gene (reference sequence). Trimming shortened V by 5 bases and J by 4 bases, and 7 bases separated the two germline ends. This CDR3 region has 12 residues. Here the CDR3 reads CASSPRSDTQYF. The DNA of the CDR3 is TGTGCCAGCAGTCCTCGCTCAGATACGCAGTATTTT.

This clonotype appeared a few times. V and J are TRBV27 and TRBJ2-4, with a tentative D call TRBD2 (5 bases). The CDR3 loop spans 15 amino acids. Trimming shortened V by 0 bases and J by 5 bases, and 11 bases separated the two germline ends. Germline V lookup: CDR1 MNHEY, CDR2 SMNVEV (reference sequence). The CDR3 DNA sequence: TGTGCCAGCAGTTTATCGTTAGGGAGTCAAAACATTCAGTACTTC. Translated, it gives CASSLSLGSQNIQYF.

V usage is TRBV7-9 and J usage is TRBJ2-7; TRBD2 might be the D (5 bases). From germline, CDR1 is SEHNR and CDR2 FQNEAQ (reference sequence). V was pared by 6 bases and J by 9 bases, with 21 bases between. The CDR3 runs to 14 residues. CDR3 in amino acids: CASSSVGGPVGQYF. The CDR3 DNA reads TGTGCCAGCAGTTCTGTAGGCGGGCCGGTGGGGCAGTACTTC.

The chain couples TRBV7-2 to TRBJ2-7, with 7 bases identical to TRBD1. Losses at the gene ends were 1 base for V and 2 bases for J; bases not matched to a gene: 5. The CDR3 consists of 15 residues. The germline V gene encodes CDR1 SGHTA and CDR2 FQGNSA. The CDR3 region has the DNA TGTGCCAGCAGCTTAGGACAGGGATATGCCTACGAGCAGTACTTC. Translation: CASSLGQGYAYEQYF.

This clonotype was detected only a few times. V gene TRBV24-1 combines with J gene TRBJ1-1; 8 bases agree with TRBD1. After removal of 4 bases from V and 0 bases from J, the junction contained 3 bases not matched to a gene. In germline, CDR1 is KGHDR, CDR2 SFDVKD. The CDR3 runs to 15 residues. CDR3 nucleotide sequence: TGTGCCACCAGTGACGGACAGGGAATGAACACTGAAGCTTTCTTT. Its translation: CATSDGQGMNTEAFF.

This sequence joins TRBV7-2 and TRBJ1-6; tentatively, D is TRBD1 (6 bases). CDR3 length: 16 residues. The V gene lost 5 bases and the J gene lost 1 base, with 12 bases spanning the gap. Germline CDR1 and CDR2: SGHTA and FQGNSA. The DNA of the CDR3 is TGTGCCAGCAGCATACAAGGGGGATCCTATAATTCACCCCTCCACTTT. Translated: CASSIQGGSYNSPLHF.

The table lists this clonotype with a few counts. This CDR3 is CASSWGRQGASGYTF. In DNA form, the CDR3 reads TGTGCCAGCAGTTGGGGCCGACAGGGGGCTTCTGGCTACACCTTC. The gene calls are TRBV27 and TRBJ1-2; 10 positions agree with TRBD1. There are 15 residues in the CDR3. The V gene end was trimmed by 4 bases and the J gene end by 7 bases; junction bases not matched to a gene: 9. Germline CDR1 reads MNHEY; CDR2 reads SMNVEV (reference sequence).

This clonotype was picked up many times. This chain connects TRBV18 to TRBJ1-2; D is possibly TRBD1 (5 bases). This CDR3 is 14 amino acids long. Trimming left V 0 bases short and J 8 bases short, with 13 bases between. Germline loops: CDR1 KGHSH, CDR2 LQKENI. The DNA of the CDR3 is TGTGCCAGCTCACCACCAGAAAGGGGACGGGGCTACACCTTC. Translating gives CASSPPERGRGYTF. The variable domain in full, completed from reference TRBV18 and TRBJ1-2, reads NAGVMQNPRHLVRRRGQEARLRCSPMKGHSHVYWYRQLPEEGLKFMVYLQKENIIDESGMPKERFSAEFPKEGPSILRIQQVVRGDSAAYFCASSPPERGRGYTFGSGTRLTVV.